The 5 T cell receptor beta chains in this list originate from one sample, sequenced in a study of cytomegalovirus exposure and HLA in healthy donors. The PCR used 60 Vbeta and 13 Jbeta primers. Profiling relied on immunoSEQ multiplex PCR, and the TCRdb table lists in-frame clones only, not all of them. Of 150,000 or so clones listed, 80% to 90% were seen once; the top ten hold roughly 5%. Source material: PBMCs. The receptors shown here come from a woman aged 18-30 years in good health and CMV-seropositive.

V gene TRBV4-2 combines with J gene TRBJ2-7; 9 positions agree with TRBD2. The CDR3 contains 16 residues. CDR1 and CDR2 from the germline V gene are LGHNA and YNFKEQ. The ends lost 4 bases at V and 0 bases at J; junction bases unmatched: 7. This CDR3 reads CASSRRGGASSYEQYF. The CDR3 bases are TGTGCCAGCAGCCGACGCGGGGGGGCGAGCTCCTACGAGCAGTACTTC.

The V and J genes are TRBV6-5 and TRBJ1-5, with 7 bases matching TRBD1. Germline CDR1 reads MNHEY; CDR2 reads SVGAGI. J gave up 6 bases and V 8 bases, and 13 bases lay outside the gene matches. This CDR3 has 15 residues. The CDR3 DNA reads as TGTGCCAGCGGGGGTGGGGGGAGGACAGGTCAGCCCCAGCATTTT. It is translated as CASGGGGRTGQPQHF.

The chain combines TRBV5-5 with TRBJ2-7; tentatively, D is TRBD1 (6 bases). V was cut by 4 bases and J by 3 bases, with 14 bases left in between. Germline loops: CDR1 SGHKS, CDR2 YYEKEE (reference sequence). CDR3 size: 14 residues. The CDR3 region has the DNA TGTGCCAGCAGCCAGGACAGTGATAACTACGAGCAGTACTTC. Translating it yields CASSQDSDNYEQYF. Filled out from reference TRBV5-5 and TRBJ2-7, the complete variable domain reads DAGVTQSPTHLIKTRGQQVTLRCSPISGHKSVSWYQQVLGQGPQFIFQYYEKEERGRGNFPDRFSARQFPNYSSELNVNALLLGDSALYLCASSQDSDNYEQYFGPGTRLTVT.

The rearrangement joins TRBV19 to TRBJ1-5; D perhaps matches TRBD1 (6 bases). From germline, CDR1 is LNHDA and CDR2 SQIVND (reference sequence). V dropped 4 bases and J dropped 5 bases, with 12 bases sitting between them. This CDR3 region has 14 residues. CDR3 residues: CASSTGGPDQPQHF. In DNA, the CDR3 is TGTGCCAGTAGTACGGGGGGGCCGGATCAGCCCCAGCATTTT. Full variable domain (remainder filled in from reference TRBV19 and TRBJ1-5): DGGITQSPKYLFRKEGQNVTLSCEQNLNHDAMYWYRQDPGQGLRLIYYSQIVNDFQKGDIAEGYSVSREKKESFPLTVTSAQKNPTAFYLCASSTGGPDQPQHFGDGTRLSIL.

The chain employs TRBV18 and TRBJ1-2; D gene unclear. The CDR3 has 14 residues. Germline V gene data show CDR1 as KGHSH and CDR2 as LQKENI. Trimming removed 3 bases from V and 6 bases from J, with 14 bases in between. The CDR3 region has the DNA TGTGCCAGCTCACCGCGACAAACCCGACATGGCTACACCTTC. It translates to CASSPRQTRHGYTF.